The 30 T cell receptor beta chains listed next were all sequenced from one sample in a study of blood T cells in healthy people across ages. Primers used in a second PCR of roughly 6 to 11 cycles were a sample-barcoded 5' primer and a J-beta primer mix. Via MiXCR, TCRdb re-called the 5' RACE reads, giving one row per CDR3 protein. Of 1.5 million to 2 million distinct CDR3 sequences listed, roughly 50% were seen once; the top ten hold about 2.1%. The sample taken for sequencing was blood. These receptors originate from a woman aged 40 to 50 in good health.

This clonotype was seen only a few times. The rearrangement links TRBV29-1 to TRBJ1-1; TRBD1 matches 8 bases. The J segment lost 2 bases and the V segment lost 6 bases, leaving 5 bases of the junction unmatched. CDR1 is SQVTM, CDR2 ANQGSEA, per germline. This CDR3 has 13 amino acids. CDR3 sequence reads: CSVGTGGNTEAFF. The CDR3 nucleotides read TGCAGCGTCGGTACAGGGGGTAACACTGAAGCTTTCTTT.

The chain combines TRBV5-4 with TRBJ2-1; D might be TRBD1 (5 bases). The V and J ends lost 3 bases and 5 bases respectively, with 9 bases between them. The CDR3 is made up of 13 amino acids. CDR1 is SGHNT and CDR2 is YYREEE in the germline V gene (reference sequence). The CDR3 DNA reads TGTGCCAGCAGCTCCCCCAGGGACAATGAGCAGTTCTTC. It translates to CASSSPRDNEQFF.

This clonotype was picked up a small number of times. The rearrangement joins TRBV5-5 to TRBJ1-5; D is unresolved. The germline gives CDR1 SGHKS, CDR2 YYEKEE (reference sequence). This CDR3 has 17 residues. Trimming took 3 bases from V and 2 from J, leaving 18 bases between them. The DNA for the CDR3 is TGTGCCAGCAGCTCCCGCGCCCTAACGGCGGGCAATCAGCCCCAGCATTTT. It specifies CASSSRALTAGNQPQHF.

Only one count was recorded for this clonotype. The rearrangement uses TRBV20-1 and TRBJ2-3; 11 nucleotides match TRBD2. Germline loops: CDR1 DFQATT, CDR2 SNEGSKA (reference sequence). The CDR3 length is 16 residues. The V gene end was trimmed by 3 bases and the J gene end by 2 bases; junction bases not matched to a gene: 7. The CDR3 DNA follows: TGCAGTGCTAGGGGGCTAGCGGGGGGCACCACAGATACGCAGTATTTT. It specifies CSARGLAGGTTDTQYF.

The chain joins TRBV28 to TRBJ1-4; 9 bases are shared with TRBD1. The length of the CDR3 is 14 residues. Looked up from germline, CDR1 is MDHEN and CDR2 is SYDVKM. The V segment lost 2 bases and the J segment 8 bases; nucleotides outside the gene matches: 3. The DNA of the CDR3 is TGTGCCAGCAGTTTACGGACAGGGGAGGAAAAACTGTTTTTT. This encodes CASSLRTGEEKLFF.

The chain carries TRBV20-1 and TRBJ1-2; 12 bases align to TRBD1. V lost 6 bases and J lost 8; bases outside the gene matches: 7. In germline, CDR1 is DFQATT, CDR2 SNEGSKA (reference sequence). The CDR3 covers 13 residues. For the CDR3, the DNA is TGCAGTGCCGGGGGACAGGGGGCGGACGGCTACACCTTC. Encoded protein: CSAGGQGADGYTF.

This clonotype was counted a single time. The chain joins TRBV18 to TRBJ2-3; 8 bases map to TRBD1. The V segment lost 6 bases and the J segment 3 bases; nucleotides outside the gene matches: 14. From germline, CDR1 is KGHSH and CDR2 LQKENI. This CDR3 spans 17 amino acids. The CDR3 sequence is CASSKVQTGAFTDTQYF. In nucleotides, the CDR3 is TGTGCCAGCTCCAAGGTGCAGACAGGGGCCTTTACAGATACGCAGTATTTT. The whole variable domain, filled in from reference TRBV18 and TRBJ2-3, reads NAGVMQNPRHLVRRRGQEARLRCSPMKGHSHVYWYRQLPEEGLKFMVYLQKENIIDESGMPKERFSAEFPKEGPSILRIQQVVRGDSAAYFCASSKVQTGAFTDTQYFGPGTRLTVL.

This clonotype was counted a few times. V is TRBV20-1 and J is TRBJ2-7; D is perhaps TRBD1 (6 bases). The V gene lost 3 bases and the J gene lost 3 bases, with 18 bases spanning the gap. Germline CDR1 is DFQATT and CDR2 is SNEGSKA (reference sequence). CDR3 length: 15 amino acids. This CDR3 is CSASVDWTVNYEQYF. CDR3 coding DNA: TGCAGTGCTAGTGTGGACTGGACAGTCAACTACGAGCAGTACTTC.

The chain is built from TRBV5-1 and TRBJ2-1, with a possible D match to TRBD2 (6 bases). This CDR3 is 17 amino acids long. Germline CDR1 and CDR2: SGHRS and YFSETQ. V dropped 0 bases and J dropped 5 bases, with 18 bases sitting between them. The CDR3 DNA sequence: TGCGCCAGCAGCTTGGACCCACCGGACCCGGGGGACAATGAGCAGTTCTTC. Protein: CASSLDPPDPGDNEQFF.

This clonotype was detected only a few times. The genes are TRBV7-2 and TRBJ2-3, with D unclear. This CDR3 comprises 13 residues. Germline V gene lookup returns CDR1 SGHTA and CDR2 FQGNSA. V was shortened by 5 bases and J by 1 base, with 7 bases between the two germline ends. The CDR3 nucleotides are TGTGCCAGCAGCGCGACTCGCACAGATACGCAGTATTTT. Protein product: CASSATRTDTQYF.

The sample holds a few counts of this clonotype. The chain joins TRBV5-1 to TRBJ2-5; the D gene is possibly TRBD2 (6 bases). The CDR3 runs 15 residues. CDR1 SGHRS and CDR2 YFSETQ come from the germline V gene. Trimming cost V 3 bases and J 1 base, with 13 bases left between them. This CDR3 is CASSSGLRGQETQYF. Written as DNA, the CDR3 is TGCGCCAGCAGCTCGGGACTGAGGGGCCAAGAGACCCAGTACTTC.

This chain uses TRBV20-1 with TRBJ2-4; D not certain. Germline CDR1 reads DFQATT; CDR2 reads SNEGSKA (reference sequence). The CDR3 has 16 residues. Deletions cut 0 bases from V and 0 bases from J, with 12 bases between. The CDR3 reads CSARDLQKLAKNIQYF. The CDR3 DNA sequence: TGCAGTGCTAGAGATTTGCAGAAACTAGCCAAAAACATTCAGTACTTC.

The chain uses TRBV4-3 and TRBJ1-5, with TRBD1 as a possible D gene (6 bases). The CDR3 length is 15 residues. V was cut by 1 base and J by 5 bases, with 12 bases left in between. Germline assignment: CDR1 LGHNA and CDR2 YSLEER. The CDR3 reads CASSQVSGGDQPQHF. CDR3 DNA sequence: TGCGCCAGCAGCCAAGTTTCCGGGGGCGATCAGCCCCAGCATTTT.

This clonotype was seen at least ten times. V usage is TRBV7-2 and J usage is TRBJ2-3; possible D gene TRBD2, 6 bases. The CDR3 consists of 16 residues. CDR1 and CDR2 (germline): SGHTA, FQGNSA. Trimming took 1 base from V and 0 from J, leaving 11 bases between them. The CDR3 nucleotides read TGTGCCAGCAGCTTAGTAGGCGGGGCCAGCACAGATACGCAGTATTTT. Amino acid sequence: CASSLVGGASTDTQYF.

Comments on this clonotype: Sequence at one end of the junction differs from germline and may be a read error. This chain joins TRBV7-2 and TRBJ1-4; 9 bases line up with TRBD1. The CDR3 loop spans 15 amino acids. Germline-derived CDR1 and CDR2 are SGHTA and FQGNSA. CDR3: CASSSTGTGIEELFF. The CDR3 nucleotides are TGTGCCAGCAGCTCGACCGGGACAGGGATTGAAGAACTGTTTTTT.

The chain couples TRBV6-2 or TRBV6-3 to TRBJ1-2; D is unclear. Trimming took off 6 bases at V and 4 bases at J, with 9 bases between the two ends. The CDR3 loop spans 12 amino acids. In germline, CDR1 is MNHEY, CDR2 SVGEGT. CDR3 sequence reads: CASREASYGYTF. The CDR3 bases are TGTGCCAGCAGAGAAGCTAGCTATGGCTACACCTTC.

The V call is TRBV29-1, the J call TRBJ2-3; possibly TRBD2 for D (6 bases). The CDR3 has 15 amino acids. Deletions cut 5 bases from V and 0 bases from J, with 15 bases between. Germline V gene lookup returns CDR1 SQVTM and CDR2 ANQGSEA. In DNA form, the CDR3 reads TGCAGCGTTTTCATGGTGGGGGGTAGCACAGATACGCAGTATTTT. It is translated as CSVFMVGGSTDTQYF.

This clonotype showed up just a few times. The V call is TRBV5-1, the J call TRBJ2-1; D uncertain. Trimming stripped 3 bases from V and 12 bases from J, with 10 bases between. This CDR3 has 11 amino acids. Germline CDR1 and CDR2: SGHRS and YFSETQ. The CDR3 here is CASSSPTGQFF. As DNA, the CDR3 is TGCGCCAGCAGCTCACCGACGGGGCAGTTCTTC. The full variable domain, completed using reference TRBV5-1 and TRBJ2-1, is KAGVTQTPRYLIKTRGQQVTLSCSPISGHRSVSWYQQTPGQGLQFLFEYFSETQRNKGNFPGRFSGRQFSNSRSEMNVSTLELGDSALYLCASSSPTGQFFGPGTRLTVL.

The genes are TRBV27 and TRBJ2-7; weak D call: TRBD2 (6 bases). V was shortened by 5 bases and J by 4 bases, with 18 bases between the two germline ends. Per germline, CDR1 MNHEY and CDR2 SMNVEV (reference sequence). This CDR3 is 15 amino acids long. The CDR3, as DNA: TGTGCCAGCAGTCCCCTAGCGAGGTATCGGTACGAGCAGTACTTC. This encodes CASSPLARYRYEQYF.

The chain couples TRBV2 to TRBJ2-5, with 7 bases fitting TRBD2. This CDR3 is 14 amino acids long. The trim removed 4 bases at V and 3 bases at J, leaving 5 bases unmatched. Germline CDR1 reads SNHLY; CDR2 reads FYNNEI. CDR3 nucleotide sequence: TGTGCCAGCAGTGGGGGGGGACTAAAAGAGACCCAGTACTTC. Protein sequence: CASSGGGLKETQYF.

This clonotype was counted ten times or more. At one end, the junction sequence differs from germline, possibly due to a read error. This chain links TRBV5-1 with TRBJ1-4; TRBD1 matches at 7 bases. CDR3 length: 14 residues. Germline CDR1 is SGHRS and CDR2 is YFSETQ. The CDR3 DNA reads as TGTGCCAGCAGCTTAGGACAGGCTAATGAAAAACTGTTTTTT. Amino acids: CASSLGQANEKLFF. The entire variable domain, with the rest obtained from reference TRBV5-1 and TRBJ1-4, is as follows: KAGVTQTPRYLIKTRGQQVTLSCSPISGHRSVSWYQQTPGQGLQFLFEYFSETQRNKGNFPGRFSGRQFSNSRSEMNVSTLELGDSALYLCASSLGQANEKLFFGSGTQLSVL.

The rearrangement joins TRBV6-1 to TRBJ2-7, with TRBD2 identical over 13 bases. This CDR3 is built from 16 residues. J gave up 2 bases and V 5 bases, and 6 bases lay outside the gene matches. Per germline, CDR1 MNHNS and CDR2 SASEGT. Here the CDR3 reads CASSLAGLAGAYEQYF. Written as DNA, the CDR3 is TGTGCCAGCAGTCTCGCCGGACTAGCGGGGGCCTACGAGCAGTACTTC.

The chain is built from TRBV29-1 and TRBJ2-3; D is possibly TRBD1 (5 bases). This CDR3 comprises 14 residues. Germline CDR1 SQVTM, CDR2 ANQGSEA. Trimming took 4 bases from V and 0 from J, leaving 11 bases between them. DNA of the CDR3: TGCAGCGTTGGTGGGGCGCCTAGCACAGATACGCAGTATTTT. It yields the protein CSVGGAPSTDTQYF.

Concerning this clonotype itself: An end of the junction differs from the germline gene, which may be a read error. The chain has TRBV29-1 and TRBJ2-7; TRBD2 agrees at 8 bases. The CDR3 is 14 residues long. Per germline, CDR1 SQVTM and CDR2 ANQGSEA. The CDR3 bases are TGCAGCGTTGAACAGCGGGGGAGCTCCGACGAGCAGTACTTC. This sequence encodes CSVEQRGSSDEQYF.

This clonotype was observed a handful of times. The CDR3 sequence is CASRKAGGTDTQYF. The CDR3 DNA sequence: TGTGCCAGCAGAAAGGCGGGGGGCACAGATACGCAGTATTTT. The V gene is TRBV7-2, the J gene TRBJ2-3; 7 bases are shared with TRBD2. This CDR3 is built from 14 residues. V was clipped by 6 bases and J by 1 base; unmatched bases: 4. CDR1 SGHTA and CDR2 FQGNSA come from the germline V gene. Full variable domain (missing parts from reference TRBV7-2 and TRBJ2-3): GAGVSQSPSNKVTEKGKDVELRCDPISGHTALYWYRQSLGQGLEFLIYFQGNSAPDKSGLPSDRFSAERTGGSVSTLTIQRTQQEDSAVYLCASRKAGGTDTQYFGPGTRLTVL.

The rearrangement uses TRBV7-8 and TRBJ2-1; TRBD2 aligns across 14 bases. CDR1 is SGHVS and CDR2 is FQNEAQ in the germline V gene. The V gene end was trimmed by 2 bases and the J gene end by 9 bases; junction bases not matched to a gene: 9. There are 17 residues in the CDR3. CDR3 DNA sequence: TGTGCCAGCAGCTTATCCCCGACTAGCGGGGGGGCTAGTGAGCAGTTCTTC. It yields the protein CASSLSPTSGGASEQFF.

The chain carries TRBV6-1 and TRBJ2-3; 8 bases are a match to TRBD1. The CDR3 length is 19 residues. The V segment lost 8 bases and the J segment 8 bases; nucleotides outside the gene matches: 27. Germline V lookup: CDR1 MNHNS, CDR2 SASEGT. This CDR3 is CASGTLTGVGEKYRGTQYF. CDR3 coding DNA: TGTGCCAGCGGAACTCTGACAGGGGTTGGGGAAAAGTACCGGGGTACGCAGTATTTT.

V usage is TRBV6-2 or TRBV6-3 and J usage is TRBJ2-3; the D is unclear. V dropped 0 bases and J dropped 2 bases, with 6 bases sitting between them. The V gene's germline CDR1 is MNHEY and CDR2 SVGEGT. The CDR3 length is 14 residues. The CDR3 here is CASSYSAPTDTQYF. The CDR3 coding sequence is TGTGCCAGCAGTTACTCGGCACCCACAGATACGCAGTATTTT.

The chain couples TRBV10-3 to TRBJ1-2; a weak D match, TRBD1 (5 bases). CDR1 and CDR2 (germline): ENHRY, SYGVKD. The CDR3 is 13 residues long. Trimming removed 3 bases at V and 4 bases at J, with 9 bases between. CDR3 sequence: CAISEEGSYGYTF. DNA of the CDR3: TGTGCCATCAGTGAAGAGGGGAGCTATGGCTACACCTTC.

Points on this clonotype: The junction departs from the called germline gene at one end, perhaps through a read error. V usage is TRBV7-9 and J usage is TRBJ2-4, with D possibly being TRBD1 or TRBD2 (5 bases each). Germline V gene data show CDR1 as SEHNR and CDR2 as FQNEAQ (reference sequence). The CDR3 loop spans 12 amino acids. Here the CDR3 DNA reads TGTGCCGGCAGCTCCGAGAGAGGGGCCAAGTACTTC. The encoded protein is CAGSSERGAKYF.